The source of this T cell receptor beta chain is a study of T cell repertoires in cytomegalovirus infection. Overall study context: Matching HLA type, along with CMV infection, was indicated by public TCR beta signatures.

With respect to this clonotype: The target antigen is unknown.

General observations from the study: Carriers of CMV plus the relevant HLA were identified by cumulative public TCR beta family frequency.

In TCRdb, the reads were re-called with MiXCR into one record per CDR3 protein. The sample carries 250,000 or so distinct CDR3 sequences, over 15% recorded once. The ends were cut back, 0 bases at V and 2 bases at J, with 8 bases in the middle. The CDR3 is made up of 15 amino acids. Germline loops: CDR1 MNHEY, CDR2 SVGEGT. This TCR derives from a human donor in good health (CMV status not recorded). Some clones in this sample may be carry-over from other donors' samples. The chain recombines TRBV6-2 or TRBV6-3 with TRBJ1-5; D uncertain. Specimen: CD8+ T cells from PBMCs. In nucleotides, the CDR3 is TGTGCCAGCAGTTACTCGGGCCCGGGCAATCAGCCCCAGCATTTT. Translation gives CASSYSGPGNQPQHF.